This T cell receptor beta chain was found in a study of blood T cells in healthy people across ages. A sample-barcoded 5' primer and a J-beta primer mix were used in a second PCR of roughly 6 to 11 cycles. Each sample yielded at least 2.5 million CDR3-containing paired-end reads. TCRdb reprocessed the 5' RACE reads with MiXCR, giving one entry per CDR3 protein. The sample shows approximately 800,000 distinct CDR3 sequences, 46% of them seen only once. CDR1 SGHVS and CDR2 FQNEAQ come from the germline V gene. The CDR3 sequence is 15 residues long. This clonotype was seen a few times. The V call is TRBV7-8, the J call TRBJ2-1; D is unresolved. The DNA end lines up better with TRBJ2-7; the J call may be wrong. The receptor was isolated from a man older than 75 in good health. The sequenced material came from blood. For the CDR3, the DNA is TGTGCCAGCAGCTTAAGGGCCTCATCGGCCTACGAGCAGTACTTC. This encodes CASSLRASSAYEQYF.